These T cell receptor beta chains were read from a single sample in a study of Graves' ophthalmopathy and Graves' hyperthyroidism. TCRdb used MiXCR to reprocess the multiplex PCR reads, holding one entry per CDR3 protein. The sample carries approximately 330,000 distinct CDR3 sequences, roughly 15% recorded once. The sequencing input was peripheral blood. The receptors were gathered from an adult man with Graves' ophthalmopathy. The CDR3 runs from the conserved cysteine through the conserved F or W. Fields, in order: J gene, D gene, clone size, V gene, CDR3 protein, CDR3 DNA. The D gene is left open where the match is weak. Rows give clone size only sometimes, using once, few, many, or a class for an expanded clone.

TRBJ1-1 TRBD1 many TRBV7-2 CASSSTGVKGTEAFF TGTGCCAGCAGCTCGACAGGGGTGAAGGGCACTGAAGCTTTCTTT
TRBJ2-2 TRBD2 - TRBV19 CASTPGGGDTGELFF TGTGCCAGTACCCCGGGAGGGGGGGACACCGGGGAGCTGTTTTTT
TRBJ2-7 - many TRBV2 CASSEHYEQYF TGTGCCAGCAGTGAACACTACGAGCAGTACTTC
TRBJ2-2 TRBD2 many TRBV6-1 CASSRTSGRLAGELFF TGTGCCAGCAGTCGGACTAGCGGGAGATTGGCCGGGGAGCTGTTTTTT
TRBJ1-2 - - TRBV10-3 CAISELTGPYGYTF TGTGCCATCAGTGAGTTGACAGGACCCTATGGCTACACCTTC
TRBJ2-5 TRBD2 - TRBV6-1 CASRGTSGQETQYF TGTGCCAGCAGGGGGACTAGCGGCCAAGAGACCCAGTACTTC
TRBJ2-2 - many TRBV3-1 CASSHLWGTGTGELFF TGTGCCAGCAGCCATCTGTGGGGCACAGGTACCGGGGAGCTGTTTTTT
TRBJ1-1 - many TRBV7-2 CASSLAVEAFF TGTGCCAGCAGCTTAGCCGTTGAAGCTTTCTTT
TRBJ2-7 - many TRBV28 CASSLAQGRYEQYF TGTGCCAGCAGTTTGGCGCAGGGGCGGTACGAGCAGTACTTC
TRBJ1-5 - many TRBV18 CASSQQYGNNQPQHF TGTGCCAGCTCACAACAATACGGGAACAATCAGCCCCAGCATTTT
TRBJ2-7 - - TRBV14 CASSQGAGAPYEQYF TGTGCCAGCAGCCAGGGGGCAGGAGCTCCCTACGAGCAGTACTTC
TRBJ1-1 - - TRBV6-1 CASSEGVRILGTEAFF TGTGCCAGCAGTGAAGGGGTGCGGATTTTGGGCACTGAAGCTTTCTTT
TRBJ2-7 TRBD2 many TRBV20-1 CSARGLAGPSYEQYF TGCAGTGCTAGGGGGCTAGCGGGCCCCTCCTACGAGCAGTACTTC
TRBJ1-1 - many TRBV7-2 CASTPGRVTEAFF TGTGCCAGCACCCCGGGGAGGGTCACTGAAGCTTTCTTT
TRBJ2-6 - many TRBV12-3/TRBV12-4 CASRINRIQHSGANVLTF TGTGCCAGCAGGATAAACAGGATACAACACTCTGGGGCCAACGTCCTGACTTTC
TRBJ1-1 - many TRBV7-9 CASSFGDVNTEAFF TGTGCCAGCAGCTTTGGGGACGTGAACACTGAAGCTTTCTTT
TRBJ1-1 - - TRBV2 CASSVTPNTEAFF TGTGCCAGCAGCGTTACACCGAACACTGAAGCTTTCTTT
TRBJ2-3 TRBD1 many TRBV7-3 CASSRLGGRRDTQYF TGTGCCAGCAGCCGTCTAGGGGGCAGAAGAGATACGCAGTATTTT
TRBJ1-6 TRBD1 many TRBV2 CASRADRGPSPLHF TGTGCCAGCAGGGCGGACAGGGGGCCTTCACCCCTCCACTTT
TRBJ1-1 - many TRBV12-3/TRBV12-4 CASSHPGATTEAFF TGTGCCAGCAGTCATCCCGGGGCGACAACTGAAGCTTTCTTT
TRBJ2-5 - once TRBV20-1 CSARRGQGNQETQYF TGCAGTGCTAGACGAGGTCAGGGGAACCAAGAGACCCAGTACTTC
TRBJ2-7 TRBD1 many TRBV19 CAIRNRQGLVSEQYF TGTGCCATCCGCAACAGACAGGGTCTGGTCAGCGAGCAGTACTTC
TRBJ1-1 - many TRBV7-8 CASSSILQGNTEAFF TGTGCCAGCAGCTCGATACTCCAGGGGAACACTGAAGCTTTCTTT
TRBJ1-1 TRBD1 once TRBV6-1 CASSDGQGGKDEAFF TGTGCCAGCAGTGACGGACAGGGGGGGAAGGATGAAGCTTTCTTT
TRBJ1-2 TRBD1 - TRBV11-1 CASSAAGGLNYGYTF TGTGCCAGCAGCGCCGCAGGGGGCCTTAACTATGGCTACACCTTC
TRBJ2-5 - - TRBV6-5 CASRLRPQGGQETQYF TGTGCCAGCAGATTAAGGCCCCAGGGGGGACAAGAGACACAGTACTTC
TRBJ1-1 TRBD1 many TRBV6-5 CASRRTGNRITEAFF TGTGCCAGCAGGCGGACAGGGAATCGGATCACTGAAGCTTTCTTT
TRBJ1-1 TRBD1 many TRBV11-2 CASSLGTGGEMGTEAFF TGTGCCAGCAGCCTAGGGACAGGGGGCGAGATGGGCACTGAAGCTTTCTTT
TRBJ2-2 - many TRBV5-1 CASSLSANTGELFF TGCGCCAGCAGCCTCAGCGCGAACACCGGGGAGCTGTTTTTT
TRBJ2-7 - many TRBV6-2/TRBV6-3 CASSYGTLASHEQYF TGTGCCAGCAGTTACGGAACGCTAGCGTCCCACGAGCAGTACTTC
TRBJ2-5 TRBD1 many TRBV24-1 CATSDPGQGGTQYF TGTGCCACCAGTGACCCGGGACAGGGGGGGACCCAGTACTTC
TRBJ1-1 - many TRBV13 CASSLETMESMNTEAFF TGTGCCAGCAGCTTAGAAACGATGGAGTCAATGAACACTGAAGCTTTCTTT
TRBJ1-2 TRBD1 many TRBV15 CATSRTGTDYGYTF TGTGCCACCAGCAGAACCGGGACAGACTATGGCTACACCTTC
TRBJ1-5 - many TRBV12-3/TRBV12-4 CASTPGQVNQPQHF TGTGCCAGCACCCCGGGACAAGTCAATCAGCCCCAGCATTTT
TRBJ2-7 TRBD1 - TRBV6-2/TRBV6-3 CASSLRDRGLEQYF TGTGCCAGCAGTCTCCGGGACAGGGGGCTCGAGCAGTACTTC
TRBJ2-2 TRBD2 few TRBV5-1 CASSSMLAGVFSGELFF TGCGCCAGCAGCTCGATGTTAGCGGGAGTTTTCTCCGGGGAGCTGTTTTTT
TRBJ1-2 - many TRBV20-1 CSARDLRRTVGYGYTF TGCAGTGCTAGAGATTTGCGGCGCACCGTGGGCTATGGCTACACCTTC
TRBJ1-1 - many TRBV27 CASRSWETNTEAFF TGTGCCAGCAGATCATGGGAGACGAACACTGAAGCTTTCTTT
TRBJ2-7 TRBD1 few TRBV6-1 CASSVDREDEQYF TGTGCCAGCAGTGTCGACAGGGAAGACGAGCAGTACTTC
TRBJ1-3 - many TRBV19 CASSIESSGNTIYF TGTGCCAGTAGTATCGAGAGCTCTGGAAACACCATATATTTT